These 7 T cell receptor beta chains were all obtained from the same sample, sequenced in a study of blood T cell repertoires in COVID-19. Some clones are missing from TCRdb's copy, which holds only in-frame ones; the method was immunoSEQ multiplex PCR. The sample contains 200,000 to 300,000 clones, more than 70% of which appear only once. Sequenced: peripheral blood. Receptor source: a man aged 80 or over with acute or convalescent COVID-19.

The chain combines TRBV19 with TRBJ1-3; D is ambiguous. Germline CDR1 reads LNHDA; CDR2 reads SQIVND (reference sequence). This CDR3 has 15 amino acids. Trimming stripped 3 bases from V and 0 bases from J, with 9 bases between. CDR3 protein: CASSMSVFSGNTIYF. DNA for the CDR3: TGTGCCAGTAGTATGTCCGTCTTCTCTGGAAACACCATATATTTT.

V and J are TRBV7-8 and TRBJ1-5, with 11 bases lining up with TRBD1. Germline V gene data show CDR1 as SGHVS and CDR2 as FQNEAQ. This CDR3 region has 15 residues. V trimming: 5 bases; J trimming: 3 bases; junction bases outside the gene matches: 3. CDR3 amino acids: CASSPDRGLNQPQHF. CDR3 nucleotide sequence: TGTGCCAGCAGCCCGGACAGGGGGCTCAATCAGCCCCAGCATTTT.

This sequence joins TRBV4-1 and TRBJ1-4; no firm D call. V was trimmed by 0 bases and J by 5 bases, leaving 10 bases between them. Germline V CDR1 and CDR2: MGHRA, YSYEKL. This CDR3 has 15 residues. Written as DNA, the CDR3 is TGCGCCAGCAGCCAAGATGGAGGAGGGAATGAAAAACTGTTTTTT. Translated: CASSQDGGGNEKLFF.

The chain uses TRBV9 and TRBJ1-1; 7 nucleotides line up with TRBD1. Germline CDR1 is SGDLS and CDR2 is YYNGEE. The junction had 10 bases not matched to a gene; V was cut back by 4 bases and J by 1 base. CDR3 length: 16 residues. CDR3 sequence: CASSPRSTGPNTEAFF. Here the CDR3 DNA reads TGTGCCAGCAGCCCTCGCTCGACAGGGCCGAACACTGAAGCTTTCTTT.

The J gene is TRBJ1-1, the V gene TRBV28; TRBD1 matches at 8 bases. Germline assignment: CDR1 MDHEN and CDR2 SYDVKM. J lost 4 bases, V lost 2 bases, and 6 bases had no gene match. The CDR3 has 15 amino acids. CDR3 in amino acids: CASSLLQGGTTEAFF. CDR3 nucleotide sequence: TGTGCCAGCAGTTTACTACAGGGGGGGACCACTGAAGCTTTCTTT.

V gene TRBV19 combines with J gene TRBJ1-1, with D hard to call. CDR3 length equals 14 residues. Trimming removed 4 bases at V and 3 bases at J, with 12 bases between. CDR1 LNHDA and CDR2 SQIVND come from the germline V gene (reference sequence). CDR3 in amino acids: CASSTQPRDTEAFF. CDR3 nucleotides: TGTGCCAGTAGTACCCAGCCCCGGGACACTGAAGCTTTCTTT. Full variable domain (missing parts from reference TRBV19 and TRBJ1-1): DGGITQSPKYLFRKEGQNVTLSCEQNLNHDAMYWYRQDPGQGLRLIYYSQIVNDFQKGDIAEGYSVSREKKESFPLTVTSAQKNPTAFYLCASSTQPRDTEAFFGQGTRLTVV.

V and J are TRBV4-3 and TRBJ1-6, with D unresolved. The V end was cut by 3 bases, the J end by 6 bases, with 15 bases between. The CDR3 has 16 amino acids. The germline CDR1 and CDR2 sequences are LGHNA and YSLEER. The CDR3 DNA is TGCGCCAGCAGCCAGTCCGGAGCCAGTAGTAATTCACCCCTCCACTTT. Its translation is CASSQSGASSNSPLHF.